One and the same sample provided the 21 T cell receptor beta chains below, sequenced in a study of cytomegalovirus exposure and HLA in healthy donors. Both 60 Vbeta primers and 13 Jbeta primers went into the PCR. Assay used: immunoSEQ multiplex PCR; TCRdb lists only in-frame clones, some missing. The table shows more than 70,000 clones, with approximately 83% occurring only once. Sequencing input: PBMCs. All receptors come from a man aged 35 to 55 in good health and CMV-seronegative.

The chain uses TRBV28 and TRBJ1-2; 7 bases are shared with TRBD1. Germline V lookup: CDR1 MDHEN, CDR2 SYDVKM. V gave up 3 bases and J gave up 4 bases; unmatched junction bases: 8. The CDR3 has 15 amino acids. CDR3 sequence (DNA): TGTGCCAGCAGTTTCCGGACCGACAGGGCCTATGGCTACACCTTC. It codes for CASSFRTDRAYGYTF.

This clone was counted a single time. This chain links TRBV15 with TRBJ1-4; 7 bases map to TRBD1. The V gene's germline CDR1 is LNHNV and CDR2 YYDKDF (reference sequence). After removal of 0 bases from V and 6 bases from J, the junction contained 10 bases not matched to a gene. The CDR3 loop spans 17 amino acids. The CDR3 region has the DNA TGTGCCACCAGCAGAGACGCAAGGGGGCAGGTTTATGAAAAACTGTTTTTT. Translated: CATSRDARGQVYEKLFF. The whole variable domain, filled in from reference TRBV15 and TRBJ1-4, reads DAMVIQNPRYQVTQFGKPVTLSCSQTLNHNVMYWYQQKSSQAPKLLFHYYDKDFNNEADTPDNFQSRRPNTSFCFLDIRSPGLGDTAMYLCATSRDARGQVYEKLFFGSGTQLSVL.

This chain uses TRBV2 with TRBJ1-2; 9 nucleotides align to TRBD1. Germline values: CDR1 SNHLY, CDR2 FYNNEI. The V gene end was trimmed by 9 bases and the J gene end by 2 bases; junction bases not matched to a gene: 10. The CDR3 contains 15 residues. CDR3 loop: CARSRLGTGNYGYTF. The CDR3 region has the DNA TGTGCCAGATCAAGACTCGGGACAGGGAACTATGGCTACACCTTC. Filled out from reference TRBV2 and TRBJ1-2, the complete variable domain reads EPEVTQTPSHQVTQMGQEVILRCVPISNHLYFYWYRQILGQKVEFLVSFYNNEISEKSEIFDDQFSVERPDGSNFTLKIRSTKLEDSAMYFCARSRLGTGNYGYTFGSGTRLTVV.

The chain carries TRBV28 and TRBJ2-2, with unresolved D. Germline V CDR1 and CDR2: MDHEN, SYDVKM. The CDR3 totals 14 residues. V lost 3 bases to trimming and J lost 6 bases, with 11 bases between them. The CDR3 is CASSFRLRPGELFF. The CDR3 DNA follows: TGTGCCAGCAGTTTTCGACTTAGACCCGGGGAGCTGTTTTTT.

The rearrangement links TRBV6-5 to TRBJ2-7, with D unclear. Germline CDR1 reads MNHEY; CDR2 reads SVGAGI. CDR3 size: 10 residues. V lost 6 bases, J lost 5 bases, and 5 bases lay in between. CDR3: CASRGDEQYF. The DNA for the CDR3 is TGTGCCAGCAGGGGCGACGAGCAGTACTTC.

DNA of the CDR3: TGTGCCAGCAGCGAGGCAGGGGAATACAATGAGCAGTTCTTC. Protein: CASSEAGEYNEQFF. V usage is TRBV4-2 and J usage is TRBJ2-1, with a weak D call TRBD1 (6 bases). The CDR3 contains 14 residues. Trimming removed 5 bases at V and 4 bases at J, with 12 bases between. Germline V CDR1 and CDR2: LGHNA, YNFKEQ.

CDR3 bases: TGTGCCAGCAGCCCACAGGGAGCTAATTCACCCCTCCACTTT. Translation: CASSPQGANSPLHF. V is TRBV5-6 and J is TRBJ1-6, with D perhaps TRBD1 (6 bases). Germline V CDR1 and CDR2: SGHDT, YYEEEE. This CDR3 spans 14 amino acids. The V and J ends lost 4 bases and 6 bases respectively, with 11 bases between them.

The chain employs TRBV5-5 and TRBJ2-7; TRBD2 aligns across 14 bases. CDR1 and CDR2 from the germline V gene are SGHKS and YYEKEE (reference sequence). V lost 2 bases to trimming and J lost 1 base; unmatched junction nucleotides: 5. This CDR3 is 17 amino acids long. The CDR3 region is CASSFGLAGGSSYEQYF. The CDR3 bases are TGTGCCAGCAGCTTCGGACTAGCGGGGGGCTCATCCTACGAGCAGTACTTC.

On this clone: The junction departs from the called germline gene at one end, perhaps through a read error. The rearrangement uses TRBV7-9 and TRBJ2-4; D might be TRBD2 (6 bases). Germline-derived CDR1 and CDR2 are SEHNR and FQNEAQ (reference sequence). The CDR3 extends over 17 amino acids. The CDR3 loop reads CSSSPPIGTAVEGIQYF. The CDR3 region has the DNA TGTTCCAGCAGCCCGCCAATCGGGACGGCGGTGGAGGGCATTCAGTACTTC.

In this sample, this clone turned up a few times. The rearrangement uses TRBV5-4 and TRBJ1-6; the match to TRBD1 covers 7 bases. Germline V gene sequence: CDR1 SGHNT, CDR2 YYREEE (reference sequence). V gave up 4 bases and J gave up 5 bases; unmatched junction bases: 6. This CDR3 contains 15 residues. The CDR3: CASSQGGNDNSPLHF. The CDR3 nucleotides read TGTGCCAGCAGCCAGGGGGGTAACGATAATTCACCCCTCCACTTT.

A single count supports this clone. V gene TRBV27 combines with J gene TRBJ1-1; 8 positions match TRBD1. With V trimmed by 5 bases and J by 7 bases, 12 bases remained unmatched. CDR1 and CDR2 (germline): MNHEY, SMNVEV (reference sequence). The CDR3 consists of 15 residues. This CDR3 reads CASSPRARGQDEAFF. The CDR3 coding sequence is TGTGCCAGCAGTCCCCGGGCCAGGGGGCAAGATGAAGCTTTCTTT.

This rearrangement joins TRBV5-6 to TRBJ2-5; D is uncertain. Near its end, the DNA agrees better with TRBJ2-7, so the J call may be wrong. This CDR3 region has 17 residues. Germline CDR1 reads SGHDT; CDR2 reads YYEEEE. The CDR3 protein is CASSLGADGLRSYEQYF. Here the CDR3 DNA reads TGTGCCAGCAGCTTGGGTGCTGATGGGCTTAGATCCTACGAGCAGTACTTC.

V usage is TRBV5-1 and J usage is TRBJ1-1, with 7 positions matching TRBD1. V lost 1 base and J lost 1; bases outside the gene matches: 4. Germline V gene data show CDR1 as SGHRS and CDR2 as YFSETQ. The CDR3 contains 15 residues. CDR3 protein: CASSLQGVPNTEAFF. CDR3 DNA sequence: TGCGCCAGCAGCTTGCAGGGGGTCCCGAACACTGAAGCTTTCTTT. Drawing the rest from reference TRBV5-1 and TRBJ1-1, the complete variable domain is KAGVTQTPRYLIKTRGQQVTLSCSPISGHRSVSWYQQTPGQGLQFLFEYFSETQRNKGNFPGRFSGRQFSNSRSEMNVSTLELGDSALYLCASSLQGVPNTEAFFGQGTRLTVV.

V gene TRBV9 combines with J gene TRBJ1-2; no clear D. This CDR3 region has 13 residues. Per germline, CDR1 SGDLS and CDR2 YYNGEE. The V and J ends lost 0 bases and 2 bases respectively, with 5 bases between them. CDR3 loop: CASSVDGNYGYTF. The CDR3 region has the DNA TGTGCCAGCAGCGTAGACGGGAACTATGGCTACACCTTC. Full variable domain (remainder filled in from reference TRBV9 and TRBJ1-2): DSGVTQTPKHLITATGQRVTLRCSPRSGDLSVYWYQQSLDQGLQFLIQYYNGEERAKGNILERFSAQQFPDLHSELNLSSLELGDSALYFCASSVDGNYGYTFGSGTRLTVV.

The J gene is TRBJ1-1, the V gene TRBV5-5; 7 nucleotides line up with TRBD1. CDR3 length: 14 amino acids. From germline, CDR1 is SGHKS and CDR2 YYEKEE (reference sequence). V gave up 4 bases and J gave up 3 bases; unmatched junction bases: 6. The CDR3 is CASSRQGMDTEAFF. CDR3 bases: TGTGCCAGCAGCAGACAGGGTATGGACACTGAAGCTTTCTTT.

The CDR3 region is CASSFRGNIQYF. CDR3 DNA sequence: TGTGCCAGCAGCTTCAGGGGGAACATTCAGTACTTC. This sequence joins TRBV13 and TRBJ2-4; 7 bases map to TRBD1. V was clipped by 3 bases and J by 7 bases; unmatched bases: 0. The CDR3 contains 12 residues. In germline, CDR1 is PRHDT, CDR2 FYEKMQ (reference sequence).

The rearrangement uses TRBV30 and TRBJ2-5, with a tentative D call TRBD2 (7 bases). The V and J ends lost 0 bases and 4 bases respectively, with 12 bases between them. Germline CDR1 reads GTSNPN; CDR2 reads SVGIG (reference sequence). The CDR3 loop spans 14 amino acids. CDR3 sequence reads: CAWSVGGDRETQYF. The DNA for the CDR3 is TGTGCCTGGAGTGTAGGGGGGGACCGAGAGACCCAGTACTTC.

Note on this clone: The CDR3 carries no conserved terminal phenylalanine or tryptophan, so it likely arises from a read error. The chain joins TRBV6-5 to TRBJ1-5, with D unresolved. Per germline, CDR1 MNHEY and CDR2 SVGAGI. The V end lost 5 bases, the J end lost 1 base, and 6 bases lay between the germline ends. This CDR3 contains 13 residues. The CDR3 reads CASSKRSNQPQHV. The CDR3 DNA is TGTGCCAGCAGTAAAAGGAGCAATCAGCCCCAGCATGTT.

A single count supports this clone. The genes are TRBV7-3 and TRBJ2-3; 7 bases agree with TRBD1. Germline loops: CDR1 SGHTA, CDR2 FQGTGA. CDR3 length: 14 residues. J gave up 5 bases and V 5 bases, and 7 bases lay outside the gene matches. CDR3 coding DNA: TGTGCCAGCAGCCGAGACAGGGTGGGAGATACGCAGTATTTT. It is translated as CASSRDRVGDTQYF.

The chain has TRBV5-1 and TRBJ1-1; 7 bases are a match to TRBD1. Germline V gene sequence: CDR1 SGHRS, CDR2 YFSETQ. This CDR3 contains 15 residues. Unmatched junction bases numbered 7, after V lost 4 bases and J lost 1 base. CDR3 nucleotide sequence: TGCGCCAGCAGCATCAGGACAGGCTGGAACACTGAAGCTTTCTTT. Protein product: CASSIRTGWNTEAFF.

V usage is TRBV4-1 and J usage is TRBJ2-3; 11 positions match TRBD2. J was trimmed by 12 bases and V by 2 bases; bases with no gene match: 10. The CDR3 contains 15 residues. From germline, CDR1 is MGHRA and CDR2 YSYEKL. The DNA of the CDR3 is TGCGCCAGCAGCCAACCCGGGACTAGCGGAAATTACCAGTATTTT. It yields the protein CASSQPGTSGNYQYF.